The 16 T cell receptor beta chains in this list originate from one sample, sequenced in a study of cytomegalovirus exposure and HLA in healthy donors. 60 Vbeta and 13 Jbeta primers were used in PCR. Assay: immunoSEQ multiplex PCR; the TCRdb copy retains only in-frame clones and omits some. The data show some 130,000 clones, over 60% seen once. The specimen was PBMCs. Receptor source: a man between 25 and 39 years old in good health and CMV-seronegative.

The genes are TRBV6-4 and TRBJ2-5; D gene uncertain. From germline, CDR1 is MRHNA and CDR2 SNTAGT. Trimming stripped 5 bases from V and 4 bases from J, with 8 bases between. This CDR3 region has 12 residues. The CDR3: CASSHPGETQYF. The CDR3 DNA sequence: TGTGCCAGCAGTCACCCCGGAGAGACCCAGTACTTC.

A single count supports this clone. The chain employs TRBV7-6 and TRBJ2-3, with 12 bases identical to TRBD2. Germline lookup yields CDR1 SGHVS and CDR2 FNYEAQ. The ends lost 4 bases at V and 5 bases at J; junction bases unmatched: 10. There are 17 residues in the CDR3. For the CDR3, the DNA is TGTGCCAGCAGCTACACCCAGACTAGCGGGAGAGTAGATACGCAGTATTTT. Protein sequence: CASSYTQTSGRVDTQYF.

This rearrangement joins TRBV7-9 to TRBJ2-1, with TRBD2 identical over 8 bases. Germline V lookup: CDR1 SEHNR, CDR2 FQNEAQ (reference sequence). This CDR3 comprises 15 residues. Losses at the gene ends were 5 bases for V and 4 bases for J; bases not matched to a gene: 7. CDR3 in amino acids: CASSLLQREYNEQFF. CDR3 DNA: TGTGCCAGCAGCCTACTTCAGCGGGAGTACAATGAGCAGTTCTTC.

The rearrangement links TRBV6-5 to TRBJ1-2; D is undetermined. Trimming removed 7 bases from V and 3 bases from J, with 9 bases in between. In germline, CDR1 is MNHEY, CDR2 SVGAGI. The CDR3 consists of 12 residues. In nucleotides, the CDR3 is TGTGCCAGCATACACGCAGACTATGGCTACACCTTC. Its protein product is CASIHADYGYTF.

In its sample, this clone was seen a few times. The chain links TRBV25-1 to TRBJ2-7; TRBD1 matches at 8 bases. The junction had 7 bases not matched to a gene; V was cut back by 3 bases and J by 3 bases. In germline, CDR1 is MGHDK, CDR2 SYGVNS. CDR3 length equals 15 residues. CDR3 protein: CASSDPGQGGYEQYF. As DNA, the CDR3 is TGTGCCAGCAGTGACCCCGGACAGGGTGGCTACGAGCAGTACTTC.

The CDR3 region is CASRDRALLAKNIQYF. The CDR3 coding sequence is TGTGCCAGCAGGGACAGGGCCCTACTAGCCAAAAACATTCAGTACTTC. V and J are TRBV2 and TRBJ2-4, with 8 bases fitting TRBD1. The CDR3 sequence is 16 residues long. The junction had 7 bases not matched to a gene; V was cut back by 6 bases and J by 0 bases. Germline values: CDR1 SNHLY, CDR2 FYNNEI.

The J gene is TRBJ1-1, the V gene TRBV5-1; D may be TRBD1 (5 bases). The CDR3 runs to 15 residues. Germline V gives CDR1 SGHRS, CDR2 YFSETQ. V lost 0 bases and J 0 bases, leaving 9 bases between the germline ends. The CDR3 DNA is TGCGCCAGCAGCTTGGGCGCAGGGATGAACACTGAAGCTTTCTTT. Translated: CASSLGAGMNTEAFF. The full variable domain, completed using reference TRBV5-1 and TRBJ1-1, is KAGVTQTPRYLIKTRGQQVTLSCSPISGHRSVSWYQQTPGQGLQFLFEYFSETQRNKGNFPGRFSGRQFSNSRSEMNVSTLELGDSALYLCASSLGAGMNTEAFFGQGTRLTVV.

The chain links TRBV2 to TRBJ2-2; possibly TRBD2 for D (6 bases). The V end lost 7 bases, the J end lost 4 bases, and 16 bases lay between the germline ends. Germline loops: CDR1 SNHLY, CDR2 FYNNEI. The CDR3 loop spans 15 amino acids. In DNA, the CDR3 is TGTGCCAGCAAAATTAGCGGACCGATCACCGGGGAGCTGTTTTTT. Protein sequence: CASKISGPITGELFF.

V and J are TRBV10-3 and TRBJ1-2, with no clear D. Trimming shortened V by 9 bases and J by 5 bases, and 22 bases separated the two germline ends. This CDR3 region has 15 residues. Per germline, CDR1 ENHRY and CDR2 SYGVKD. This CDR3 is CAITTQVLTGYGYTF. Here the CDR3 DNA reads TGTGCCATTACCACTCAGGTGCTAACTGGTTATGGCTACACCTTC.

This rearrangement joins TRBV6-5 to TRBJ2-7, with D maybe TRBD1 (6 bases). V dropped 5 bases and J dropped 2 bases, with 7 bases sitting between them. CDR1 and CDR2 from the germline V gene are MNHEY and SVGAGI. CDR3 length equals 12 residues. CDR3 nucleotide sequence: TGTGCCAGCAGTGGACAGACCTACGAGCAGTACTTC. Its protein product is CASSGQTYEQYF.

The chain joins TRBV2 to TRBJ2-7; D perhaps matches TRBD1 (6 bases). The ends were cut back, 8 bases at V and 4 bases at J, with 9 bases in the middle. The CDR3 runs to 11 residues. CDR1 is SNHLY and CDR2 is FYNNEI in the germline V gene. The CDR3 sequence: CASHREYEQYF. CDR3 in DNA: TGTGCCAGCCACAGGGAGTACGAGCAGTACTTC.

This rearrangement joins TRBV5-8 to TRBJ2-5; D is perhaps TRBD1 (5 bases). The CDR3 consists of 14 residues. V lost 1 base and J 5 bases, leaving 12 bases between the germline ends. Germline assignment: CDR1 SGHTS and CDR2 YDEGEE. CDR3 protein: CASSLPGRAETQYF. CDR3 bases: TGTGCCAGCAGCTTGCCGGGCAGGGCGGAGACCCAGTACTTC.

This chain connects TRBV5-1 to TRBJ2-1; possible D gene TRBD1, 7 bases. The CDR3 has 15 residues. Trimming cost V 1 base and J 8 bases, with 16 bases left between them. Germline CDR1 SGHRS, CDR2 YFSETQ. CDR3 sequence (DNA): TGCGCCAGCAGCTTGAGGGGGCCGGGAGAACATGAGCAGTTCTTC. This encodes CASSLRGPGEHEQFF.

The genes are TRBV28 and TRBJ2-1, with 7 bases identical to TRBD1. The CDR3 runs to 15 residues. Germline V gene lookup returns CDR1 MDHEN and CDR2 SYDVKM. J was trimmed by 0 bases and V by 8 bases; bases with no gene match: 7. The CDR3 nucleotides are TGTGCCAGCGACAGGGATCAAAGCTCCTACAATGAGCAGTTCTTC. This gives the protein CASDRDQSSYNEQFF.

J is TRBJ2-5 and V is TRBV13, with D possibly TRBD1 on 8 matching bases. The CDR3 runs to 16 residues. Germline CDR1 reads PRHDT; CDR2 reads FYEKMQ (reference sequence). V was trimmed by 4 bases and J by 2 bases, leaving 17 bases between them. In nucleotides, the CDR3 is TGTGCCAGCAGCTCAGACAGGGGAGGGGATCAAGAGACCCAGTACTTC. It codes for CASSSDRGGDQETQYF.

The chain links TRBV6-6 to TRBJ2-5, with a weak D call TRBD2 (5 bases). The CDR3 covers 14 residues. Trimming took off 6 bases at V and 1 base at J, with 12 bases between the two ends. Germline V CDR1 and CDR2: MNHNY, SVGAGI (reference sequence). CDR3 in amino acids: CASSLTSPQETQYF. The CDR3 region has the DNA TGTGCCAGCAGCCTAACTAGTCCCCAAGAGACCCAGTACTTC.